Each of the 8 T cell receptor beta chains below was sequenced from the same sample in a study of CD8+ T cells in alopecia areata. Treatment noted: oral pan-JAK inhibitor, 5-10 mg twice daily. Reverse transcribed after extraction, RNA yielded cDNA as the sequencing template. Assay used: immunoSEQ multiplex PCR; TCRdb lists only in-frame clones, some missing. The repertoire consists of over 250,000 clones, with 60% occurring once and the leading ten covering more than 0.85%. The source material was CD4+ T cells sorted from blood, sampled at roughly week 53, from a patient treated with tofacitinib. These receptors originate from a human donor with alopecia areata.

The rearrangement links TRBV10-3 to TRBJ2-7, with a weak D call TRBD2 (5 bases). V gave up 3 bases and J gave up 0 bases, with 9 bases separating them. CDR3 length: 14 residues. Germline CDR1 is ENHRY and CDR2 is SYGVKD. DNA of the CDR3: TGTGCCATCAGTGATCCCCGGGGCTCCTACGAGCAGTACTTC. It encodes CAISDPRGSYEQYF.

This rearrangement joins TRBV5-1 to TRBJ1-2; TRBD1 agrees at 8 bases. V trimming: 0 bases; J trimming: 0 bases; junction bases outside the gene matches: 4. The germline V gene has CDR1 SGHRS and CDR2 YFSETQ. The CDR3 extends over 16 amino acids. CDR3: CASSLGQGRANYGYTF. In DNA, the CDR3 is TGCGCCAGCAGCTTGGGACAGGGGAGAGCTAACTATGGCTACACCTTC.

The table lists this clone with a count of one. The gene calls are TRBV30 and TRBJ1-2; the D is unclear. From germline, CDR1 is GTSNPN and CDR2 SVGIG (reference sequence). The germline V and J ends were trimmed by 1 base and 7 bases, with 10 bases remaining between them. This CDR3 is built from 12 residues. CDR3 loop: CAWSESAPGYTF. The CDR3 nucleotides read TGTGCCTGGAGTGAGTCAGCCCCTGGCTACACCTTC.

The genes are TRBV10-3 and TRBJ1-1, with TRBD1 identical over 7 bases. Trimming took 5 bases from V and 7 from J; bases not matched to a gene: 1. CDR3 size: 11 residues. Germline CDR1 and CDR2: ENHRY and SYGVKD. In nucleotides, the CDR3 is TGTGCCATCAGTCGACAGGGTGAAGCTTTCTTT. This translates into CAISRQGEAFF.

The chain uses TRBV6-1 and TRBJ2-3; D is perhaps TRBD1 (6 bases). This CDR3 is built from 16 residues. Germline-derived CDR1 and CDR2 are MNHNS and SASEGT. The germline V and J ends were trimmed by 2 bases and 4 bases, with 16 bases remaining between them. Here the CDR3 DNA reads TGTGCCAGCAGTGAAATCCCTGGACAGAGATCAGATACGCAGTATTTT. Its protein product is CASSEIPGQRSDTQYF.

The chain employs TRBV2 and TRBJ1-2; maybe TRBD1 (5 bases). Germline V CDR1 and CDR2: SNHLY, FYNNEI. Trimming cost V 7 bases and J 8 bases, with 20 bases left between them. The CDR3 is made up of 14 amino acids. CDR3 coding DNA: TGTGCCAGCATCAAAAGGGGAGCGACGGAGGGCTACACCTTC. Amino acid sequence: CASIKRGATEGYTF.

The V call is TRBV5-1, the J call TRBJ1-1, with D perhaps matching TRBD1 (5 bases). Trimming removed 1 base from V and 4 bases from J, with 11 bases in between. This CDR3 comprises 14 residues. Germline V CDR1 and CDR2: SGHRS, YFSETQ. CDR3: CASSLTSGSTEAFF. The CDR3 DNA is TGCGCCAGCAGCTTGACCTCAGGGAGCACTGAAGCTTTCTTT.

The genes are TRBV18 and TRBJ2-3; D perhaps matches TRBD2 (5 bases). This CDR3 comprises 14 residues. V was trimmed by 2 bases and J by 4 bases, leaving 10 bases between them. CDR1 and CDR2 (germline): KGHSH, LQKENI. CDR3: CASSPWTGSDTQYF. CDR3 DNA: TGTGCCAGCTCACCATGGACTGGTTCAGATACGCAGTATTTT.